This T cell receptor (beta chain) was sequenced during a study of shared clonotypes between healthy human individuals. In the study overall: Donor ages ranged 18 to 49 years: a couple of women, a few men. General observations from the study: Non-shared clonotypes displayed generation probabilities falling below those of clonotypes present in all four donors.

Trimming removed 2 bases at V and 9 bases at J, with 8 bases between. Germline values: CDR1 SGHTA, CDR2 FQGTGA. CDR3 length: 13 amino acids. As concerns this clone: Its antigen is unknown.

This table comes from immunoSEQ multiplex PCR, and its TCRdb copy is limited to in-frame clones, with some not included. Among fewer than 2.5 million clones listed, approximately 94% were seen once. The chain joins TRBV7-3 to TRBJ1-6; D not certain. This TCR came from a man between 18 and 29 years old in good health. Some clones in this sample may be carry-over from other donors' samples. The sequenced sample was naive CD4+ T cells from PBMCs. Subset reported: CD45RA+ positively selected. For the CDR3, the DNA is TGTGCCAGCAGCTTAGATTCCGGTTCACCCCTCCACTTT. Its protein product is CASSLDSGSPLHF.